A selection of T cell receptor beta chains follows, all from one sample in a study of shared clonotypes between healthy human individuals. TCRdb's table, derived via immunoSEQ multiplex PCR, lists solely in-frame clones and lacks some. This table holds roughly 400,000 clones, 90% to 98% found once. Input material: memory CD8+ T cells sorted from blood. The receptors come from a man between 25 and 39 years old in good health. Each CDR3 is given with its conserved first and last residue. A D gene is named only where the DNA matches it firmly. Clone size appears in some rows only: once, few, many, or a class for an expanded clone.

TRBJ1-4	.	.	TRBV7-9	TGTGCCAGCAGCTTATTGACAAGCGAAAAACTGTTTTTT	CASSLLTSEKLFF
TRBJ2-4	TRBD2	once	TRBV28	TGTGCCAGCAGGGGGGGGGAACTAGCCAAAAACATTCAGTACTTC	CASRGGELAKNIQYF
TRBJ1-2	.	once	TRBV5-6	TGTGCCAGCAGCAGGGGACACAGGGTATATGGCTACACCTTC	CASSRGHRVYGYTF
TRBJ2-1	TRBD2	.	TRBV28	TGTGCCAGCGGACCACTAGCGGGAGTAGGTAATGAGCAGTTCTTC	CASGPLAGVGNEQFF
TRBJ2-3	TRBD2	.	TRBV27	TGTGCCAGCAGTTTATTCATCCCCTCACGAGGTTTGACTAGCGGGAAATCAGATACGCAGTATTTT	CASSLFIPSRGLTSGKSDTQYF
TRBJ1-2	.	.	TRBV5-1	TGCGCCAGCAGCCCTGACCCGACAGTTAACTATGGCTACACCTTC	CASSPDPTVNYGYTF
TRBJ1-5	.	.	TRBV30	TGTGCCTGGAGCCTTGGCCCAGCTCATCAGCCCCAGCATTTT	CAWSLGPAHQPQHF
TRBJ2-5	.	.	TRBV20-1	TGCAGTGCTAGACTAGAAGAGACCCAGTACTTC	CSARLEETQYF
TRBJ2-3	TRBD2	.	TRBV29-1	TGCAGCGTTCGGACTAGCGGGAGTGATACGCAGTATTTT	CSVRTSGSDTQYF
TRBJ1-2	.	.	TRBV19	TGTGCCAGTAGTATAGAACTGGGAACCATCTATGGCTACACCTTC	CASSIELGTIYGYTF
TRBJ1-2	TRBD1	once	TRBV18	TGTGCCAGCTGCCCAGACAGGGGAGCTAACTATGGCTACACCTTC	CASCPDRGANYGYTF
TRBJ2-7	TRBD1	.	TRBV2	TGTGCCAGCAGTGAGGGGCAGGGGGCGCAATACGAGCAGTACTTC	CASSEGQGAQYEQYF
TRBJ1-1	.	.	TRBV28	TGTGCCAGCACAGATAGGGGCCGGGGAACTGAAGCTTTCTTT	CASTDRGRGTEAFF
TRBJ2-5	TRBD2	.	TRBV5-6	TGTGCCAGCAGCTTCCGCGCGGGAGTTAAAGAGACCCAGTACTTC	CASSFRAGVKETQYF
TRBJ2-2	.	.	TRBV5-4	TGTGCCAGCAGCCCCTTAAGCCCGTTCGCGAACACCGGGGAGCTGTTTTTT	CASSPLSPFANTGELFF
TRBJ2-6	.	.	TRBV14	TGTGCCAGCAGCCAATATCGAGGGACTTCCGGGGCCAACGTCCTGACTTTC	CASSQYRGTSGANVLTF
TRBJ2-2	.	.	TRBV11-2	TGTGCCAGCAGCTTTGGGACAACCGGGGAGCTGTTTTTT	CASSFGTTGELFF
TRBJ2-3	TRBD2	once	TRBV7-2	TGTGCCAGCAGCTTAGGACTAGCGGGAACAGATACGCAGTATTTT	CASSLGLAGTDTQYF
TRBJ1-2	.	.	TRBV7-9	TGTGCCAGCAGCTTAGGAGAGGTCAGGGGCTATGGCTACACCTTC	CASSLGEVRGYGYTF
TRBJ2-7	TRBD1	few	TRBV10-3	TGTGCCATCAGTGGGACAGGGGGCTCCTACGAGCAGTACTTC	CAISGTGGSYEQYF
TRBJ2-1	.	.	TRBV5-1	TGCGCCAGCAGCTTGTCTAGCGTCTACAATGAGCAGTTCTTC	CASSLSSVYNEQFF
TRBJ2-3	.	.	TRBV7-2	TGTGCCAGCAGCTTATTTGCGGAGGGCTCTTTTCTCACAGATACGCAGTATTTT	CASSLFAEGSFLTDTQYF
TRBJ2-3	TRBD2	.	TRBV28	TGTGCCAGCAGTTTCTCTACAGGGGACGGGACTAGCGGGACAACAAGTGATACGCAGTATTTT	CASSFSTGDGTSGTTSDTQYF
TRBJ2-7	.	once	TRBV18	TGTGCCAGCTCTTCTTTCGGGACGATCTACGAGCAGTACTTC	CASSSFGTIYEQYF
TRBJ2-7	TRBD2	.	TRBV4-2	TGTGCCAGCAGCCAGCCTGCTCTAGCGGGAGGGTTCGAGCAGTACTTC	CASSQPALAGGFEQYF
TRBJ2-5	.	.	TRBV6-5	TGTGCCAGCAGTTACTCGGACCTACAAGAGACCCAGTACTTC	CASSYSDLQETQYF
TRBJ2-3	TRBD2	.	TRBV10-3	TGTGCCACCAGACTAGCGGGAGCGGCGACAGATACGCAGTATTTT	CATRLAGAATDTQYF
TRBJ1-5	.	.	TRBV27	TGTGCCAGCAGTTTATTCAGGGGCAATCAGCCCCAGCATTTT	CASSLFRGNQPQHF
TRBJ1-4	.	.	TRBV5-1	TGCGCCAGCAGCTTGGTGGGGGCGGGCAACGAAAAACTGTTTTTT	CASSLVGAGNEKLFF
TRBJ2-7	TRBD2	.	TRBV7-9	TGTGCCAGCAGCCAGGGACTAGAGATCTCCTACGAGCAGTACTTC	CASSQGLEISYEQYF